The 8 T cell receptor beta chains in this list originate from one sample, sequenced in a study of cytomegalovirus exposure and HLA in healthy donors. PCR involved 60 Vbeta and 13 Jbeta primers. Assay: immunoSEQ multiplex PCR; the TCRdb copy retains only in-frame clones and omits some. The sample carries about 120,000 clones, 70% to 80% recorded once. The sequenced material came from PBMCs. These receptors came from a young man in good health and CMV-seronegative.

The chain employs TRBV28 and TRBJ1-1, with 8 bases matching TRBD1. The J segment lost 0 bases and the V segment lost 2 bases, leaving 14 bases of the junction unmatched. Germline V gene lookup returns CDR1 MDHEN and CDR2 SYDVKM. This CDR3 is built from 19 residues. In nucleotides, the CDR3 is TGTGCCAGCAGTTTACACTTGATGGGACAGGAGACATTGAACACTGAAGCTTTCTTT. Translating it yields CASSLHLMGQETLNTEAFF.

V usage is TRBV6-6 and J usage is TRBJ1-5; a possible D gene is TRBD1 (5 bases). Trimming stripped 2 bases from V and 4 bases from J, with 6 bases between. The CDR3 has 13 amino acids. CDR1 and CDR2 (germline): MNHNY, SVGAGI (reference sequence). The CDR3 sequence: CASSYGANQPQHF. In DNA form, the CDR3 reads TGTGCCAGCAGTTACGGGGCGAATCAGCCCCAGCATTTT.

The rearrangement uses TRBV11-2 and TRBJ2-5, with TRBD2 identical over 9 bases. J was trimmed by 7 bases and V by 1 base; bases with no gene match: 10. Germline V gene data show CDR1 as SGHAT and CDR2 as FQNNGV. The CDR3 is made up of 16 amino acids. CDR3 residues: CASSLVLSSGTRTQYF. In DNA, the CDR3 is TGTGCCAGCAGCTTAGTGTTGTCTAGCGGGACTAGGACCCAGTACTTC.

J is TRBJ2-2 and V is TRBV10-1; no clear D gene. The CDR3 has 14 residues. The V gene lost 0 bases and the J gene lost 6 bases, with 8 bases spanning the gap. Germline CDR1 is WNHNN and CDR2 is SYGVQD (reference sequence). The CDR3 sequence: CASSESVSAGELFF. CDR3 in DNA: TGCGCCAGCAGTGAGTCCGTTAGTGCCGGGGAGCTGTTTTTT.

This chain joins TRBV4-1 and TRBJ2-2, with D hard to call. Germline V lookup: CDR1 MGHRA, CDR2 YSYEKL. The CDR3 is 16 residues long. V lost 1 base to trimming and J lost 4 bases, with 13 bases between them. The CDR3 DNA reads TGCGCCAGCAGCCAAGGAGAGTTTTTCGGCACCGGGGAGCTGTTTTTT. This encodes CASSQGEFFGTGELFF.

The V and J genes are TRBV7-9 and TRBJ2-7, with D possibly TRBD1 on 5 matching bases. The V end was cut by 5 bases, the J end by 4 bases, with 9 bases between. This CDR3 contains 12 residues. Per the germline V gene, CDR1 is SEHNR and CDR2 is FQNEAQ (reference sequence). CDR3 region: CASSAQGYEQYF. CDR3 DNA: TGTGCCAGCAGCGCCCAGGGTTACGAGCAGTACTTC.

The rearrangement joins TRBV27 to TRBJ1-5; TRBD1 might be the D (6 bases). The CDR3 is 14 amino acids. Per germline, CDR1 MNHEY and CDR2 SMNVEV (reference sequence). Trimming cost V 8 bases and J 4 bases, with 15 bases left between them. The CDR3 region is CASRGQSINQPQHF. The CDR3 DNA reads TGTGCCAGCCGAGGACAGTCAATAAATCAGCCCCAGCATTTT.

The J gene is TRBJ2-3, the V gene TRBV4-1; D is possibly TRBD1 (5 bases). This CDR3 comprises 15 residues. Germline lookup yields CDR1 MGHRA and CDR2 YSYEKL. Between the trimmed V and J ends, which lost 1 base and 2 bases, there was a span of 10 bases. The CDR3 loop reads CASSQATGLTDTQYF. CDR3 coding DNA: TGCGCCAGCAGCCAAGCAACAGGCCTCACAGATACGCAGTATTTT.